The 23 T cell receptor beta chains presented below share a single source sample, sequenced in a study of CD8+ T cells in alopecia areata. Regarding treatment: oral pan-JAK inhibitor, 5-10 mg twice daily. RNA was extracted and reverse transcribed into cDNA as the sequencing template. Some clones are missing from TCRdb's copy, which holds only in-frame ones; the method was immunoSEQ multiplex PCR. Seen here are more than 95,000 clones, approximately 52% observed once, and the top ten hold 25% to 35%. The sample in question was CD8+ T cells sorted from blood, obtained at week 4, from a patient treated with tofacitinib. The receptors stem from a human donor with alopecia areata.

The chain uses TRBV27 and TRBJ1-5; D remains ambiguous. Trimming took 0 bases from V and 9 from J, leaving 12 bases between them. This CDR3 spans 14 amino acids. Germline V CDR1 and CDR2: MNHEY, SMNVEV (reference sequence). Here the CDR3 reads CASSLSGDGRPQHF. For the CDR3, the DNA is TGTGCCAGCAGTTTATCCGGGGATGGAAGGCCCCAGCATTTT.

This clone has just a few counts. This chain links TRBV29-1 with TRBJ1-2; D ambiguous. Germline CDR1 is SQVTM and CDR2 is ANQGSEA. Trimming cost V 0 bases and J 4 bases, with 18 bases left between them. The length of the CDR3 is 16 residues. The CDR3 protein is CSVEDIPADGPYGYTF. The CDR3 DNA sequence: TGCAGCGTTGAAGATATTCCAGCGGACGGCCCCTATGGCTACACCTTC.

This CDR3 reads CSESGQPNYGYTF. Here the CDR3 DNA reads TGCAGCGAGTCGGGACAGCCTAACTATGGCTACACCTTC. V gene TRBV29-1 combines with J gene TRBJ1-2; 7 nucleotides align to TRBD1. The CDR3 runs to 13 residues. V shed 7 bases, J shed 0 bases, and the junction held 5 bases outside the gene matches. The V gene's germline CDR1 is SQVTM and CDR2 ANQGSEA.

The rearrangement joins TRBV27 to TRBJ2-7; D remains ambiguous. The CDR3 has 11 amino acids. The V end lost 5 bases, the J end lost 4 bases, and 6 bases lay between the germline ends. Germline V gene data show CDR1 as MNHEY and CDR2 as SMNVEV (reference sequence). CDR3 bases: TGTGCCAGCAGTCCTTTATACGAGCAGTACTTC. As protein: CASSPLYEQYF.

The chain is built from TRBV7-2 and TRBJ2-1, with TRBD1 as a possible D gene (6 bases). CDR1 and CDR2 from the germline V gene are SGHTA and FQGNSA. The CDR3 runs to 16 residues. Trimming shortened V by 1 base and J by 3 bases, and 13 bases separated the two germline ends. CDR3 DNA: TGTGCCAGCAGCTTAGACAGGGTTAGTGGCTACAATGAGCAGTTCTTC. Translated, it gives CASSLDRVSGYNEQFF. The complete variable domain, with remaining parts taken from reference TRBV7-2 and TRBJ2-1, reads GAGVSQSPSNKVTEKGKDVELRCDPISGHTALYWYRQSLGQGLEFLIYFQGNSAPDKSGLPSDRFSAERTGGSVSTLTIQRTQQEDSAVYLCASSLDRVSGYNEQFFGPGTRLTVL.

This chain connects TRBV27 to TRBJ2-7, with 8 bases aligning to TRBD1. Germline V gene data show CDR1 as MNHEY and CDR2 as SMNVEV (reference sequence). This CDR3 comprises 14 residues. Trimming took 6 bases from V and 6 from J; bases not matched to a gene: 10. The CDR3 is CASSPRTGIREQYF. The CDR3 DNA sequence: TGTGCCAGCAGCCCCCGGACAGGGATCCGCGAGCAGTACTTC.

This chain uses TRBV9 with TRBJ1-2; D is ambiguous. The ends were cut back, 3 bases at V and 0 bases at J, with 18 bases in the middle. The V gene's germline CDR1 is SGDLS and CDR2 YYNGEE. The CDR3 is made up of 17 amino acids. This CDR3 is CASSGYEEEGSNYGYTF. CDR3 DNA: TGTGCCAGCAGCGGATATGAAGAGGAAGGATCTAACTATGGCTACACCTTC.

This chain connects TRBV5-1 to TRBJ1-2; D remains unclear. Trimming took off 0 bases at V and 4 bases at J, with 13 bases between the two ends. Germline lookup yields CDR1 SGHRS and CDR2 YFSETQ. This CDR3 has 15 residues. The chain's CDR3 is CASSLEGNSRYGYTF. The CDR3 DNA reads as TGCGCCAGCAGCTTGGAAGGGAACTCCCGCTATGGCTACACCTTC.

This clone turned up a few times. At the DNA level, this CDR3 is encoded by other sequences in the same sample as well. The rearrangement uses TRBV30 and TRBJ2-2; 10 bases match TRBD1. The CDR3 loop spans 15 amino acids. J was trimmed by 5 bases and V by 0 bases; bases with no gene match: 3. The V gene's germline CDR1 is GTSNPN and CDR2 SVGIG (reference sequence). CDR3 nucleotide sequence: TGTGCCTGGAGTGTAGGACAGGGGGTGACCGGGGAGCTGTTTTTT. Protein: CAWSVGQGVTGELFF.

The chain carries TRBV30 and TRBJ2-5; 10 positions agree with TRBD2. From germline, CDR1 is GTSNPN and CDR2 SVGIG (reference sequence). The CDR3 runs 14 residues. Trimming cost V 0 bases and J 4 bases; bases outside gene matches: 2. The CDR3 nucleotides read TGTGCCTGGAGTGTGACTAGCGGGTTAGAGACCCAGTACTTC. It yields the protein CAWSVTSGLETQYF.

The chain combines TRBV7-9 with TRBJ1-1; D is undetermined. The CDR3 length is 12 residues. Germline assignment: CDR1 SEHNR and CDR2 FQNEAQ (reference sequence). V lost 1 base, J lost 7 bases, and 7 bases lay in between. The CDR3 coding sequence is TGTGCCAGCAGCTTAGGGCCGCTTGAAGCTTTCTTT. This gives the protein CASSLGPLEAFF.

The chain employs TRBV7-9 and TRBJ1-1; perhaps TRBD1 as D (5 bases). There are 12 residues in the CDR3. Germline-derived CDR1 and CDR2 are SEHNR and FQNEAQ (reference sequence). V was clipped by 6 bases and J by 4 bases, with 9 bases between them. The CDR3 nucleotides are TGTGCCAGCAGGGACGGGACCACTGAAGCTTTCTTT. Amino acids: CASRDGTTEAFF.

CDR3 in DNA: TGTGCCAGCAGTGAGGTAGGGGACGGCAATCAGCCCCAGCATTTT. Translating gives CASSEVGDGNQPQHF. V is TRBV25-1 and J is TRBJ1-5; D might be TRBD1 (5 bases). Germline assignment: CDR1 MGHDK and CDR2 SYGVNS. V shed 3 bases and J shed 2 bases, with 11 bases lying between them. The CDR3 runs to 15 residues.

This clone has more than one count but fewer than ten. V gene TRBV29-1 combines with J gene TRBJ2-1; unclear D gene. This CDR3 contains 12 residues. From germline, CDR1 is SQVTM and CDR2 ANQGSEA. The V end lost 7 bases, the J end lost 10 bases, and 17 bases lay between the germline ends. The CDR3 coding sequence is TGCAGCGCCACCCCTGGGTTTGCGGAGCAGTTCTTC. It codes for CSATPGFAEQFF.

The genes are TRBV29-1 and TRBJ1-4, with TRBD1 identical over 8 bases. The CDR3 runs 10 residues. V dropped 6 bases and J dropped 12; count of bases not matched to a gene: 3. Germline V CDR1 and CDR2: SQVTM, ANQGSEA. This chain's CDR3 is CSVLDRELFF. The CDR3 DNA sequence: TGCAGCGTCTTGGACAGGGAACTGTTTTTT.

This rearrangement joins TRBV19 to TRBJ2-4; D unresolved. This CDR3 has 13 residues. Germline assignment: CDR1 LNHDA and CDR2 SQIVND (reference sequence). Trimming cost V 6 bases and J 7 bases, with 13 bases left between them. As DNA, the CDR3 is TGTGCCAGTAGCGAGGACCCCTGGAACATTCAGTACTTC. It is translated as CASSEDPWNIQYF.

The V gene is TRBV30, the J gene TRBJ2-2; no clear D gene. The germline gives CDR1 GTSNPN, CDR2 SVGIG (reference sequence). The V end lost 0 bases, the J end lost 0 bases, and 8 bases lay between the germline ends. The CDR3 totals 15 residues. DNA for the CDR3: TGTGCCTGGAGTGTTTTGGGGACGAACACCGGGGAGCTGTTTTTT. Its translation is CAWSVLGTNTGELFF.

J is TRBJ1-6 and V is TRBV7-9, with D perhaps matching TRBD1 (5 bases). Trimming removed 4 bases at V and 7 bases at J, with 14 bases between. Germline CDR1 is SEHNR and CDR2 is FQNEAQ (reference sequence). The CDR3 totals 15 residues. The CDR3 spells CASSSRDWENSPLHF. DNA of the CDR3: TGTGCCAGCAGCTCCCGGGACTGGGAGAATTCACCCCTCCACTTT.

This chain links TRBV29-1 with TRBJ1-3; D ambiguous. The CDR3 extends over 11 amino acids. Germline assignment: CDR1 SQVTM and CDR2 ANQGSEA. The germline V and J ends were trimmed by 5 bases and 3 bases, with 5 bases remaining between them. The CDR3 bases are TGCAGCGTTCCAGTTGGAAACACCATATATTTT. Amino acid sequence: CSVPVGNTIYF.

This clone was detected a few times. The rearrangement uses TRBV5-1 and TRBJ2-7; tentative D call: TRBD1 (6 bases). V lost 4 bases, J lost 5 bases, and 13 bases lay in between. From germline, CDR1 is SGHRS and CDR2 YFSETQ. This CDR3 contains 13 residues. CDR3 sequence (DNA): TGCGCCAGCAGCGACACTACAGGGAACGAGCAGTACTTC. Amino acid sequence: CASSDTTGNEQYF.

This clone was found a few times. V gene TRBV30 combines with J gene TRBJ1-5, with D hard to call. CDR1 and CDR2 from the germline V gene are GTSNPN and SVGIG (reference sequence). Trimming cost V 1 base and J 7 bases, with 11 bases left between them. The CDR3 covers 13 residues. The CDR3 spells CAWSGWVGQPQHF. Written as DNA, the CDR3 is TGTGCCTGGAGTGGCTGGGTAGGGCAGCCCCAGCATTTT.

Concerning this clone: Other nucleotide sequences in the sample specify the same CDR3. DNA of the CDR3: TGTGCCAGCAGTTTAGCGGGGAACACTGAAGCTTTCTTT. This translates into CASSLAGNTEAFF. The chain carries TRBV27 and TRBJ1-1; D unresolved. CDR3 length: 13 amino acids. Trimming removed 2 bases at V and 1 base at J, with 5 bases between. Per germline, CDR1 MNHEY and CDR2 SMNVEV (reference sequence).

The CDR3 reads CASSSDGSPGYEQYF. CDR3 nucleotides: TGTGCCAGCAGCTCCGACGGGTCCCCGGGCTACGAGCAGTACTTC. The V and J genes are TRBV7-9 and TRBJ2-7, with D unclear. The germline gives CDR1 SEHNR, CDR2 FQNEAQ (reference sequence). CDR3 length equals 15 residues. The V end lost 4 bases, the J end lost 3 bases, and 16 bases lay between the germline ends. Filled out from reference TRBV7-9 and TRBJ2-7, the complete variable domain reads DTGVSQNPRHKITKRGQNVTFRCDPISEHNRLYWYRQTLGQGPEFLTYFQNEAQLEKSRLLSDRFSAERPKGSFSTLEIQRTEQGDSAMYLCASSSDGSPGYEQYFGPGTRLTVT.